These 18 T cell receptor beta chains were sequenced from one sample in a study of vaccination effects on CD4 cells after COVID-19. Within the ViraFEST assay, antigen-specific CD4+ T cells underwent expansion with viral peptide pools prior to sequencing. Following 10 days of culture, CD4+ T cells were isolated. BNT162b2 vaccine or mRNA-1273 vaccine was given to participants in two doses. Their specific antigens are unknown. Sequencing was performed with immunoSEQ multiplex PCR; in TCRdb, only in-frame clones are kept and a portion is missing. This table holds about 24,000 clones, approximately 69% found once. The specimen was CD4+ T cells from PBMCs cultured with SARS-CoV-2 spike peptides, collected after COVID-19 vaccination. These receptors all come from a human donor who received a COVID-19 vaccine.

The chain recombines TRBV24-1 with TRBJ2-7; 9 nucleotides agree with TRBD1. V shed 3 bases and J 6 bases; nucleotides not matched to a gene: 8. The CDR3 has 15 amino acids. The germline gives CDR1 KGHDR, CDR2 SFDVKD. CDR3 nucleotide sequence: TGTGCCACCAGTGATCAAGGACAGGGGACAGGCGAGCAGTACTTC. This encodes CATSDQGQGTGEQYF.

In this sample, this clone turned up once. The chain combines TRBV14 with TRBJ2-2, with TRBD2 matching 7 bases. The CDR3 runs to 16 residues. Trimming cost V 3 bases and J 5 bases; bases outside gene matches: 9. Looked up from germline, CDR1 is SGHDN and CDR2 is FVKESK. CDR3 region: CASSHGGGPRTGELFF. The DNA of the CDR3 is TGTGCCAGCAGCCACGGGGGAGGGCCAAGGACCGGGGAGCTGTTTTTT.

The CDR3 loop reads CASSFFRLAGGISTDTQYF. The DNA for the CDR3 is TGTGCCAGCAGCTTTTTTAGGCTAGCGGGAGGAATAAGCACAGATACGCAGTATTTT. The chain joins TRBV5-6 to TRBJ2-3, with 11 bases fitting TRBD2. This CDR3 contains 19 residues. V trimming: 2 bases; J trimming: 0 bases; junction bases outside the gene matches: 11. Germline CDR1 SGHDT, CDR2 YYEEEE.

The V gene is TRBV4-1, the J gene TRBJ2-1; 9 bases map to TRBD2. Trimming cost V 3 bases and J 7 bases; bases outside gene matches: 4. CDR1 is MGHRA and CDR2 is YSYEKL in the germline V gene. This CDR3 is 14 amino acids long. The CDR3 sequence: CASSHSGSRNEQFF. CDR3 sequence (DNA): TGCGCCAGCAGCCATAGCGGGAGTCGGAATGAGCAGTTCTTC.

The rearrangement uses TRBV19 and TRBJ1-1; 10 nucleotides align to TRBD1. This CDR3 is 18 amino acids long. Per the germline V gene, CDR1 is LNHDA and CDR2 is SQIVND (reference sequence). V was clipped by 4 bases and J by 2 bases; unmatched bases: 13. The CDR3 DNA sequence: TGTGCCAGTAGTAGAGCCGGGACAGGGGTTCCGGGAAACACTGAAGCTTTCTTT. Protein product: CASSRAGTGVPGNTEAFF.

This clone was recorded only once. The V and J genes are TRBV9 and TRBJ1-1, with TRBD1 matching 12 bases. The germline CDR1 and CDR2 sequences are SGDLS and YYNGEE. With V trimmed by 4 bases and J by 2 bases, 15 bases remained unmatched. This CDR3 has 19 amino acids. In nucleotides, the CDR3 is TGTGCCAGCAGCTCCCCCCCAGGGACAGGGGGCTATGGAAACACTGAAGCTTTCTTT. It translates to CASSSPPGTGGYGNTEAFF. Combining the CDR3 with reference TRBV9 and TRBJ1-1 gives the whole variable domain DSGVTQTPKHLITATGQRVTLRCSPRSGDLSVYWYQQSLDQGLQFLIQYYNGEERAKGNILERFSAQQFPDLHSELNLSSLELGDSALYFCASSSPPGTGGYGNTEAFFGQGTRLTVV.

The chain carries TRBV6-1 and TRBJ1-1; 7 nucleotides agree with TRBD1. The length of the CDR3 is 14 residues. The J segment lost 5 bases and the V segment lost 2 bases, leaving 5 bases of the junction unmatched. Germline CDR1 MNHNS, CDR2 SASEGT. The CDR3 reads CASSEQGGSTEAFF. CDR3 in DNA: TGTGCCAGCAGTGAACAGGGGGGATCAACTGAAGCTTTCTTT.

This clone occurred a few times. The chain joins TRBV18 to TRBJ1-2; D is unclear. The germline CDR1 and CDR2 sequences are KGHSH and LQKENI. The V and J ends lost 3 bases and 3 bases respectively, with 8 bases between them. The CDR3 extends over 13 amino acids. In nucleotides, the CDR3 is TGTGCCAGCTCACCCGGACCGTACTATGGCTACACCTTC. The encoded protein is CASSPGPYYGYTF.

This sequence joins TRBV5-1 and TRBJ1-4; 7 nucleotides agree with TRBD1. The CDR3 spans 14 residues. The junction had 7 bases not matched to a gene; V was cut back by 4 bases and J by 7 bases. Germline V gene data show CDR1 as SGHRS and CDR2 as YFSETQ. The CDR3 DNA sequence: TGCGCCAGCAGCCAGGGGGTAGAGAGTGAAAAACTGTTTTTT. Protein product: CASSQGVESEKLFF.

The chain uses TRBV19 and TRBJ1-6, with TRBD1 identical over 8 bases. After removal of 4 bases from V and 8 bases from J, the junction contained 4 bases not matched to a gene. The CDR3 is 14 residues long. Germline V lookup: CDR1 LNHDA, CDR2 SQIVND (reference sequence). CDR3 sequence (DNA): TGTGCCAGTAGTACGACAGGGGTCGATTCACCCCTCCACTTT. It is translated as CASSTTGVDSPLHF.

V usage is TRBV3-1 (or the pseudogene TRBV3-2) and J usage is TRBJ1-6, with 8 bases aligning to TRBD1. CDR1 is LGHDT, CDR2 YNNKEL, per germline (reference sequence). This CDR3 comprises 16 residues. J lost 10 bases, V lost 4 bases, and 12 bases had no gene match. Written as DNA, the CDR3 is TGTGCCAGCAGCCTCCCGGCCGGGACAGGCAAATCACCCCTCCACTTT. The encoded protein is CASSLPAGTGKSPLHF.

The rearrangement joins TRBV18 to TRBJ2-7, with TRBD1 matching 8 bases. Germline assignment: CDR1 KGHSH and CDR2 LQKENI. There are 13 residues in the CDR3. J was trimmed by 7 bases and V by 4 bases; bases with no gene match: 6. CDR3 residues: CASSRPGGGEQYF. The CDR3 DNA reads TGTGCCAGCTCACGCCCAGGGGGCGGAGAGCAGTACTTC.

This chain links TRBV11-1 with TRBJ2-2, with D possibly being TRBD1 or TRBD2 (6 bases each). Germline V gives CDR1 SGHAT, CDR2 FQDESV (reference sequence). Trimming took 5 bases from V and 8 from J, leaving 21 bases between them. This CDR3 is built from 16 residues. Here the CDR3 DNA reads TGTGCCAGCAGCCCCGGGACAATAAGGGGAGGTGGGGAGCTGTTTTTT. As protein: CASSPGTIRGGGELFF. Full variable domain (remainder filled in from reference TRBV11-1 and TRBJ2-2): EAEVAQSPRYKITEKSQAVAFWCDPISGHATLYWYRQILGQGPELLVQFQDESVVDDSQLPKDRFSAERLKGVDSTLKIQPAELGDSAMYLCASSPGTIRGGGELFFGEGSRLTVL.

The rearrangement joins TRBV5-4 to TRBJ2-7; maybe TRBD1 (7 bases). CDR1 and CDR2 from the germline V gene are SGHNT and YYREEE (reference sequence). This CDR3 is built from 15 residues. The V end was cut by 4 bases, the J end by 2 bases, with 16 bases between. The CDR3 sequence is CASSRGQGETYEQYF. The CDR3 DNA reads as TGTGCCAGCAGCCGGGGGCAGGGGGAAACCTACGAGCAGTACTTC.

This clone was detected a few times. V gene TRBV19 combines with J gene TRBJ1-1, with D possibly TRBD1 on 5 matching bases. Trimming cost V 1 base and J 4 bases, with 10 bases left between them. CDR3 size: 14 residues. Germline lookup yields CDR1 LNHDA and CDR2 SQIVND (reference sequence). DNA for the CDR3: TGTGCCAGTAGTATAGGGCAGGGCGGCACTGAAGCTTTCTTT. This translates into CASSIGQGGTEAFF.

The chain has TRBV6-4 and TRBJ2-1; 10 nucleotides line up with TRBD2. The CDR3 loop spans 14 amino acids. V lost 2 bases to trimming and J lost 8 bases; unmatched junction nucleotides: 3. Germline V gene data show CDR1 as MRHNA and CDR2 as SNTAGT. The CDR3 nucleotides read TGTGCCAGCAGTGACGCCGGGACTAGCGATGAGCAGTTCTTC. Encoded protein: CASSDAGTSDEQFF.

The chain joins TRBV10-3 to TRBJ2-1, with D perhaps TRBD1 (5 bases). Deletions cut 6 bases from V and 8 bases from J, with 11 bases between. Germline CDR1 reads ENHRY; CDR2 reads SYGVKD. This CDR3 comprises 12 residues. This CDR3 reads CAIRNEGDEQFF. In DNA, the CDR3 is TGTGCCATCAGGAACGAAGGGGATGAGCAGTTCTTC.

The sample holds a few counts of this clone. V usage is TRBV2 and J usage is TRBJ2-3; D gene ambiguous. The CDR3 spans 13 residues. CDR1 and CDR2 (germline): SNHLY, FYNNEI. The V and J ends lost 3 bases and 5 bases respectively, with 9 bases between them. This CDR3 is CASSDQWGDTQYF. The CDR3 bases are TGTGCCAGCAGTGACCAGTGGGGAGATACGCAGTATTTT.